This entry describes one T cell receptor (beta chain). Categorization into cohorts depended on clinical history that participants reported. Recovery meant two consecutive negative NP/OP PCR tests, professional clearance, or resolved symptoms. This sample was taken from a study of blood T cell repertoires in COVID-19. Overall study: Nucleic acid was either cDNA or gDNA, and it came from T cells, B-cell-depleted T cells, or PBMCs.

V shed 2 bases, J shed 3 bases, and the junction held 9 bases outside the gene matches. CDR3 size: 17 residues. Per the germline V gene, CDR1 is MNHEY and CDR2 is SMNVEV (reference sequence). Clones were read by immunoSEQ multiplex PCR, and TCRdb kept only the in-frame ones, dropping some. The data contain roughly 250,000 clones, more than 75% of them singletons. The receptor's source is a woman between 45 and 60 years old who had recovered from COVID-19. This chain links TRBV27 with TRBJ2-1, with 8 bases identical to TRBD2. The sample consisted of PBMCs or T cells enriched from blood (not recorded which). The CDR3: CASSLRNSGTYYNEQFF. CDR3 coding DNA: TGTGCCAGCAGTTTACGGAATAGCGGGACTTACTACAATGAGCAGTTCTTC.